A single sample is the source of the 15 T cell receptor beta chains below, sequenced in a study of cytomegalovirus exposure and HLA in healthy donors. 13 Jbeta primers and 60 Vbeta primers were used for the PCR. The repertoire was sequenced with immunoSEQ multiplex PCR; TCRdb's copy has only in-frame clones and lacks some. Of 45,000 to 65,000 clones in the sample, about two thirds were seen once. Sequencing used PBMCs. All receptors derive from a woman aged 50 to 60 in good health and CMV-seropositive.

CDR3 bases: TGTGCCATCAGTGAGTCGACTCAACAGGGCTACAATGAGCAGTTCTTC. Translated, it gives CAISESTQQGYNEQFF. The chain combines TRBV10-3 with TRBJ2-1; a weak D match, TRBD1 (6 bases). The CDR3 length is 16 residues. Germline V gives CDR1 ENHRY, CDR2 SYGVKD. V was shortened by 0 bases and J by 3 bases, with 12 bases between the two germline ends.

The rearrangement joins TRBV6-5 to TRBJ2-3; no definite D call. The CDR3 has 13 residues. Between the trimmed V and J ends, which lost 4 bases and 0 bases, there was a span of 5 bases. CDR1 MNHEY and CDR2 SVGAGI come from the germline V gene. DNA for the CDR3: TGTGCCAGCAGTTTCCAGAGCACAGATACGCAGTATTTT. This gives the protein CASSFQSTDTQYF.

This rearrangement joins TRBV19 to TRBJ1-5, with 9 bases aligning to TRBD1. The CDR3 has 14 amino acids. Germline V gene data show CDR1 as LNHDA and CDR2 as SQIVND (reference sequence). V gave up 7 bases and J gave up 6 bases; unmatched junction bases: 7. The CDR3 loop is CASKLGQGGQPQHF. CDR3 nucleotide sequence: TGTGCCAGTAAGTTGGGACAGGGTGGTCAGCCCCAGCATTTT.

The chain combines TRBV7-9 with TRBJ1-4, with D maybe TRBD1 (6 bases). From germline, CDR1 is SEHNR and CDR2 FQNEAQ (reference sequence). The CDR3 consists of 15 residues. Deletions cut 3 bases from V and 6 bases from J, with 14 bases between. Written as DNA, the CDR3 is TGTGCCAGCAGCTTTTCAGGGGCCGGGGATGAAAAACTGTTTTTT. Protein: CASSFSGAGDEKLFF.

The rearrangement joins TRBV30 to TRBJ1-5; a possible D gene is TRBD1 (6 bases). CDR1 GTSNPN and CDR2 SVGIG come from the germline V gene (reference sequence). The V end was cut by 2 bases, the J end by 7 bases, with 12 bases between. This CDR3 comprises 13 residues. The CDR3 spells CAWSQGTSQPQHF. CDR3 coding DNA: TGTGCCTGGAGTCAGGGGACATCGCAGCCCCAGCATTTT.

This chain connects TRBV7-2 to TRBJ2-3; D is unclear. CDR1 and CDR2 (germline): SGHTA, FQGNSA. CDR3 length equals 14 residues. V was clipped by 5 bases and J by 4 bases, with 13 bases between them. The CDR3 region is CASSPRTIADTQYF. The CDR3 nucleotides are TGTGCCAGCAGCCCGCGAACGATTGCAGATACGCAGTATTTT.

The rearrangement joins TRBV29-1 to TRBJ1-2; D possibly corresponds to TRBD1 (5 bases). V lost 5 bases to trimming and J lost 6 bases, with 13 bases between them. CDR3 length: 12 residues. The V gene's germline CDR1 is SQVTM and CDR2 ANQGSEA. CDR3 sequence: CSVPGGGDGYTF. DNA of the CDR3: TGCAGCGTTCCCGGGGGTGGCGATGGCTACACCTTC.

The CDR3 coding sequence is TGTGCCAGCAGCTTTCGGTGGGACAGCAAGAGCACTGAAGCTTTCTTT. Its translation: CASSFRWDSKSTEAFF. The chain recombines TRBV5-5 with TRBJ1-1; 7 bases map to TRBD1. V dropped 2 bases and J dropped 4; count of bases not matched to a gene: 11. The V gene's germline CDR1 is SGHKS and CDR2 YYEKEE (reference sequence). This CDR3 is 16 amino acids long.

This CDR3 is CAISSITSEAFF. The CDR3 nucleotides read TGTGCCATCAGTTCTATTACTTCTGAAGCTTTCTTT. The chain employs TRBV10-3 and TRBJ1-1, with no clear D. The CDR3 has 12 amino acids. The V end lost 5 bases, the J end lost 6 bases, and 10 bases lay between the germline ends. Germline CDR1 reads ENHRY; CDR2 reads SYGVKD.

This clone was seen at least ten times. The J gene is TRBJ2-7, the V gene TRBV18; 9 bases are shared with TRBD2. The CDR3 runs 18 residues. The V segment lost 3 bases and the J segment 6 bases; nucleotides outside the gene matches: 18. Germline V gene sequence: CDR1 KGHSH, CDR2 LQKENI. CDR3 coding DNA: TGTGCCAGCTCACCCCGCTCTTGTCTGGAGCGGGAGGACTGCGAGCAGTACTTC. It encodes CASSPRSCLEREDCEQYF. Full variable domain (remainder filled in from reference TRBV18 and TRBJ2-7): NAGVMQNPRHLVRRRGQEARLRCSPMKGHSHVYWYRQLPEEGLKFMVYLQKENIIDESGMPKERFSAEFPKEGPSILRIQQVVRGDSAAYFCASSPRSCLEREDCEQYFGPGTRLTVT.

The CDR3 loop reads CASSLRTENTEAFF. Here the CDR3 DNA reads TGCGCCAGCAGCTTGAGGACAGAGAACACTGAAGCTTTCTTT. V gene TRBV5-1 combines with J gene TRBJ1-1; maybe TRBD1 (6 bases). The CDR3 has 14 residues. Deletions cut 1 base from V and 1 base from J, with 8 bases between. Per the germline V gene, CDR1 is SGHRS and CDR2 is YFSETQ. Looking up the rest from reference TRBV5-1 and TRBJ1-1 gives the full variable domain: KAGVTQTPRYLIKTRGQQVTLSCSPISGHRSVSWYQQTPGQGLQFLFEYFSETQRNKGNFPGRFSGRQFSNSRSEMNVSTLELGDSALYLCASSLRTENTEAFFGQGTRLTVV.

This clone was detected a few times. V and J are TRBV6-6 and TRBJ1-4; 7 nucleotides line up with TRBD1. The length of the CDR3 is 14 residues. Germline CDR1 reads MNHNY; CDR2 reads SVGAGI (reference sequence). With V trimmed by 6 bases and J by 4 bases, 5 bases remained unmatched. For the CDR3, the DNA is TGTGCCAGCAGACAACAGGGGATTAATGAAAAACTGTTTTTT. This sequence encodes CASRQQGINEKLFF.

Only a few counts were recorded for this clone. V is TRBV27 and J is TRBJ2-6; 7 positions match TRBD1. Trimming at V came to 6 bases and at J to 1 base, leaving 9 bases not matched to a gene. The CDR3 length is 17 residues. Germline V CDR1 and CDR2: MNHEY, SMNVEV (reference sequence). DNA of the CDR3: TGTGCCAGCAGCCCCAGGGGGATTACTTCTGGGGCCAACGTCCTGACTTTC. Its protein product is CASSPRGITSGANVLTF.

The J gene is TRBJ2-5, the V gene TRBV7-3; TRBD1 aligns across 9 bases. The CDR3 length is 17 residues. Unmatched junction bases numbered 8, after V lost 0 bases and J lost 3 bases. Germline V CDR1 and CDR2: SGHTA, FQGTGA. The CDR3, as DNA: TGTGCCAGCAGCTTAACTTCGGGACAGGGAGGGGAAGAGACCCAGTACTTC. This encodes CASSLTSGQGGEETQYF.

This chain joins TRBV11-3 and TRBJ2-2, with 12 bases matching TRBD2. Germline CDR1 is SGHNT and CDR2 is YENEEA. Trimming cost V 5 bases and J 1 base; bases outside gene matches: 14. The CDR3 has 20 residues. DNA of the CDR3: TGTGCCAGCAGCAATCCCGGGACTAGCGGGCGCCATTTGAACACCGGGGAGCTGTTTTTT. Protein sequence: CASSNPGTSGRHLNTGELFF.